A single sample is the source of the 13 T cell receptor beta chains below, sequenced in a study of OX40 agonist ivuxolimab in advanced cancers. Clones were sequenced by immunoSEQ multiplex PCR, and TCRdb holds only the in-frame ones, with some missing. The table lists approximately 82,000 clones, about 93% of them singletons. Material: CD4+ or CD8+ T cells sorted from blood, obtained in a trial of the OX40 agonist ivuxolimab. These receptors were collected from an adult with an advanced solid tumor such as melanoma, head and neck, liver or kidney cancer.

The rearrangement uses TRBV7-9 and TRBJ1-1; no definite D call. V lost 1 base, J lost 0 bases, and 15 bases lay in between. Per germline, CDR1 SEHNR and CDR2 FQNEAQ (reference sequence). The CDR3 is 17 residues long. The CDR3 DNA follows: TGTGCCAGCAGCTTAGTAAGGGTGAGGATCTTGAACACTGAAGCTTTCTTT. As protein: CASSLVRVRILNTEAFF.

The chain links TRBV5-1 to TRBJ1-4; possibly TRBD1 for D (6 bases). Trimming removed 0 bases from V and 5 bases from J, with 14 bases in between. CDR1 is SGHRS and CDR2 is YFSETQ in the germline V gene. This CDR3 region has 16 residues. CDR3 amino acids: CASSLAEQGQNEKLFF. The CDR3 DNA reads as TGCGCCAGCAGCTTGGCAGAACAGGGTCAGAATGAAAAACTGTTTTTT. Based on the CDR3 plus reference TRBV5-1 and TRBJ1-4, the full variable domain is KAGVTQTPRYLIKTRGQQVTLSCSPISGHRSVSWYQQTPGQGLQFLFEYFSETQRNKGNFPGRFSGRQFSNSRSEMNVSTLELGDSALYLCASSLAEQGQNEKLFFGSGTQLSVL.

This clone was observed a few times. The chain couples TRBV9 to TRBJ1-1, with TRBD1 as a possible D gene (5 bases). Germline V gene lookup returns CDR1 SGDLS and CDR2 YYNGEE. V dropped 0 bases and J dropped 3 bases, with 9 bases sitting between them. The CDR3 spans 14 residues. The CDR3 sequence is CASSVVTEHTEAFF. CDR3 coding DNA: TGTGCCAGCAGCGTAGTGACAGAACACACTGAAGCTTTCTTT.

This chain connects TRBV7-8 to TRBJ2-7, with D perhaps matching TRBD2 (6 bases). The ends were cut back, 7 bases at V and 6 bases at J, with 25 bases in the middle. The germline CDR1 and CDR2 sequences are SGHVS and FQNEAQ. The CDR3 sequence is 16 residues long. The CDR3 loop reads CASNRPGLTSWAEQYF. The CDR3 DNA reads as TGTGCCAGCAACCGACCGGGACTCACTAGCTGGGCCGAGCAGTACTTC. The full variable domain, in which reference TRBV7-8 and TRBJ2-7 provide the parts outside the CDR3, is GAGVSQSPRYKVAKRGQDVALRCDPISGHVSLFWYQQALGQGPEFLTYFQNEAQLDKSGLPSDRFFAERPEGSVSTLKIQRTQQEDSAVYLCASNRPGLTSWAEQYFGPGTRLTVT.

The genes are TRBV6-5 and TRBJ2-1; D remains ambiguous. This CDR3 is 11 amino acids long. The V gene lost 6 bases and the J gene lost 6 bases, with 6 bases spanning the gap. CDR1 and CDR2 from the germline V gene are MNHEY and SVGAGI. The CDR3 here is CASRQINEQFF. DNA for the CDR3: TGTGCCAGCAGGCAAATCAATGAGCAGTTCTTC.

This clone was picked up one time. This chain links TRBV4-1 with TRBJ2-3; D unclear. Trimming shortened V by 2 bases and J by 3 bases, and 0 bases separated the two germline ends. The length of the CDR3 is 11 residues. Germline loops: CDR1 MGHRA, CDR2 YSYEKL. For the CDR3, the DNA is TGCGCCAGCAGCCAAACAGATACGCAGTATTTT. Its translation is CASSQTDTQYF.

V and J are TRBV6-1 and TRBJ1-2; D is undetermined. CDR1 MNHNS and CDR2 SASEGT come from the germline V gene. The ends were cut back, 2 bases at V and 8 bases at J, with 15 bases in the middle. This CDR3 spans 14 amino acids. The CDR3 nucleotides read TGTGCCAGCAGTGAACCTGGGCTTCCGAGGGGCTACACCTTC. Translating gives CASSEPGLPRGYTF.

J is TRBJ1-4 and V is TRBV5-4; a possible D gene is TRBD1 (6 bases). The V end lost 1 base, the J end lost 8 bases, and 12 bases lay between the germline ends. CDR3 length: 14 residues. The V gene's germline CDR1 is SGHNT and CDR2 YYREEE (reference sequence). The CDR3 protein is CASSLWSGDEKLFF. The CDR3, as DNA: TGTGCCAGCAGCTTGTGGTCAGGGGACGAAAAACTGTTTTTT.

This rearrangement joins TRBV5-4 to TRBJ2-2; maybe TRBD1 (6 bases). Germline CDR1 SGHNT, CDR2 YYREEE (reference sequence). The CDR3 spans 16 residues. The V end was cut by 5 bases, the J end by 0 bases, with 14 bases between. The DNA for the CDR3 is TGTGCCAGCAGACGGGCAGGGGCCGCGAACACCGGGGAGCTGTTTTTT. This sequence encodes CASRRAGAANTGELFF.

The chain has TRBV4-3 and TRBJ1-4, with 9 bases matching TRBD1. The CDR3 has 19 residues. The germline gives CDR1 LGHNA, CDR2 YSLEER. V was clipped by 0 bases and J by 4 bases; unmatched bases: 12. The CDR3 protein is CASSQENFVTGGYNEKLFF. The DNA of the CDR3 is TGCGCCAGCAGCCAAGAAAATTTTGTGACAGGGGGTTATAATGAAAAACTGTTTTTT.

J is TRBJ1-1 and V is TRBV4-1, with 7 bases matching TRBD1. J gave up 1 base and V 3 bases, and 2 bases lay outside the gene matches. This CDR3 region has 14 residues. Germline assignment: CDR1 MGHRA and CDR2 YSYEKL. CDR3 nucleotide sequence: TGCGCCAGCAGCCACCGACAGGGGAACACTGAAGCTTTCTTT. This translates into CASSHRQGNTEAFF.

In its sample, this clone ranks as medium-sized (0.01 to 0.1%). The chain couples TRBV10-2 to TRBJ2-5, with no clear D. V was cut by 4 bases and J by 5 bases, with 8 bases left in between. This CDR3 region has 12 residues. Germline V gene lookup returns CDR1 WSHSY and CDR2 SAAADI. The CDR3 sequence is CASSGVGETQYF. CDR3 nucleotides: TGCGCCAGCAGTGGGGTGGGGGAGACCCAGTACTTC.

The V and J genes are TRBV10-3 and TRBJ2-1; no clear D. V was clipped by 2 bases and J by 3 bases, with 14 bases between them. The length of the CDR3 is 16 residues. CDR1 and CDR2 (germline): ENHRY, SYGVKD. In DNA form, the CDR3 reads TGTGCCATCAGTGAGGCGTCAAAAGATCTCTACAATGAGCAGTTCTTC. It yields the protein CAISEASKDLYNEQFF.